The rows below give T cell receptor beta chains drawn from one sample of a study of response to subunit inactivated influenza vaccine. TCRdb fed the RT-PCR reads into MiXCR, producing one record per CDR3 protein. The data show roughly 710,000 distinct CDR3 sequences, around 15% seen once. The material was PBMCs from blood, obtained 14 to 15 days before vaccination. The source of these receptors is a middle-aged man who received an inactivated influenza vaccine. Both conserved end residues are part of each CDR3. The D gene is left open where the match is weak. Part of the rows lack a size; the others show once, few, many or a class for expanded clones.

d_call: -
clone_size: many
j_call: TRBJ1-1
v_call: TRBV18
cdr3_aa: CASSPQGRDTEAFF
cdr3_nt: TGTGCCAGCTCACCCCAGGGTAGAGACACTGAAGCTTTCTTT

d_call: TRBD2
clone_size: few
j_call: TRBJ2-1
v_call: TRBV7-2
cdr3_aa: CASSSLSISGTNNEQFF
cdr3_nt: TGTGCCAGCAGCTCTCTTAGTATCAGCGGGACGAACAATGAGCAGTTCTTC

d_call: TRBD1
clone_size: -
j_call: TRBJ1-4
v_call: TRBV5-1
cdr3_aa: CASSPGQGQEKLFF
cdr3_nt: TGCGCCAGCAGCCCCGGACAGGGGCAGGAAAAACTGTTTTTT

d_call: -
clone_size: -
j_call: TRBJ2-3
v_call: TRBV24-1
cdr3_aa: CATSDPFGSDTQYF
cdr3_nt: TGTGCCACCAGTGATCCTTTCGGGTCAGATACGCAGTATTTT

d_call: TRBD1
clone_size: few
j_call: TRBJ2-7
v_call: TRBV11-2
cdr3_aa: CASSRTRVQGALYEQYF
cdr3_nt: TGTGCCAGCAGCCGAACCCGGGTACAGGGGGCCCTTTACGAGCAGTACTTC

d_call: -
clone_size: -
j_call: TRBJ2-1
v_call: TRBV7-2
cdr3_aa: CASSFPGRTEQFF
cdr3_nt: TGTGCCAGCAGCTTCCCCGGGAGAACTGAGCAGTTCTTC

d_call: TRBD1
clone_size: few
j_call: TRBJ1-5
v_call: TRBV20-1
cdr3_aa: CSAHRGLGQPQHF
cdr3_nt: TGCAGTGCACACAGGGGTCTGGGGCAGCCCCAGCATTTT

d_call: -
clone_size: few
j_call: TRBJ2-1
v_call: TRBV5-5
cdr3_aa: CASSSGLGSYNEQFF
cdr3_nt: TGTGCCAGCAGCTCAGGGTTGGGCTCCTACAATGAGCAGTTCTTC

d_call: -
clone_size: few
j_call: TRBJ2-7
v_call: TRBV7-9
cdr3_aa: CASGLSADEQYF
cdr3_nt: TGTGCCAGCGGGCTCTCGGCCGACGAGCAGTACTTC

d_call: -
clone_size: -
j_call: TRBJ1-1
v_call: TRBV6-1
cdr3_aa: CASSPRGSSMNTEAFF
cdr3_nt: TGTGCCAGCAGTCCGCGTGGCAGCTCCATGAACACTGAAGCTTTCTTT

d_call: TRBD1
clone_size: few
j_call: TRBJ2-2
v_call: TRBV20-1
cdr3_aa: CSARAQGNHGGELFF
cdr3_nt: TGCAGTGCTAGAGCACAGGGGAACCACGGCGGGGAGCTGTTTTTT

d_call: TRBD2
clone_size: many
j_call: TRBJ2-2
v_call: TRBV5-1
cdr3_aa: CASSLGTSGRNTGELFF
cdr3_nt: TGCGCCAGCAGCTTGGGGACTAGCGGGCGGAACACCGGGGAGCTGTTTTTT

d_call: TRBD2
clone_size: -
j_call: TRBJ2-3
v_call: TRBV9
cdr3_aa: CASSVTSFNTDTQYF
cdr3_nt: TGTGCCAGCAGCGTGACTAGCTTCAACACAGATACGCAGTATTTT

d_call: -
clone_size: -
j_call: TRBJ2-7
v_call: TRBV2
cdr3_aa: CASSTLGVDNEQYF
cdr3_nt: TGTGCCAGCAGTACCCTGGGGGTAGACAACGAGCAGTACTTC

d_call: -
clone_size: many
j_call: TRBJ2-2
v_call: TRBV12-3/TRBV12-4
cdr3_aa: CASSLGQVVTGELFF
cdr3_nt: TGTGCCAGCAGTTTGGGACAAGTAGTCACCGGGGAGCTGTTTTTT

d_call: TRBD1
clone_size: -
j_call: TRBJ1-4
v_call: TRBV27
cdr3_aa: CASSLSGTGIEKLFF
cdr3_nt: TGTGCCAGCAGTTTATCCGGGACAGGTATCGAAAAACTGTTTTTT

d_call: TRBD1
clone_size: few
j_call: TRBJ2-7
v_call: TRBV4-3
cdr3_aa: CASSRQTGPYEQYF
cdr3_nt: TGCGCCAGCAGCCGGCAGACAGGGCCCTACGAGCAGTACTTC

d_call: TRBD1
clone_size: -
j_call: TRBJ2-1
v_call: TRBV5-5
cdr3_aa: CASSLVTGGRNEQFF
cdr3_nt: TGTGCCAGCAGCTTGGTAACAGGGGGCCGAAATGAGCAGTTCTTC

d_call: TRBD2
clone_size: -
j_call: TRBJ2-2
v_call: TRBV7-2
cdr3_aa: CASSLPRVIAGGSGELFF
cdr3_nt: TGTGCCAGCAGCTTACCGCGGGTTATAGCGGGGGGGTCCGGGGAGCTGTTTTTT

d_call: TRBD1
clone_size: -
j_call: TRBJ1-1
v_call: TRBV3-1
cdr3_aa: CASSQDYGTGNTEAFF
cdr3_nt: TGTGCCAGCAGCCAAGATTATGGGACAGGGAACACTGAAGCTTTCTTT

d_call: -
clone_size: -
j_call: TRBJ2-2
v_call: TRBV19
cdr3_aa: CASKGPAGELFF
cdr3_nt: TGTGCCAGTAAGGGGCCCGCCGGGGAGCTGTTTTTT

d_call: TRBD1
clone_size: -
j_call: TRBJ1-5
v_call: TRBV20-1
cdr3_aa: CSARDTGGWSNQPQHF
cdr3_nt: TGCAGTGCTAGAGATACAGGGGGCTGGAGCAATCAGCCCCAGCATTTT

d_call: -
clone_size: -
j_call: TRBJ2-3
v_call: TRBV5-1
cdr3_aa: CASTPFGGSTDTQYF
cdr3_nt: TGCGCCAGCACCCCGTTTGGCGGGAGCACAGATACGCAGTATTTT

d_call: -
clone_size: -
j_call: TRBJ2-1
v_call: TRBV11-2
cdr3_aa: CASSSVRNNEQFF
cdr3_nt: TGTGCCAGCAGCTCCGTCCGGAACAATGAGCAGTTCTTC

d_call: -
clone_size: -
j_call: TRBJ2-5
v_call: TRBV21-1
cdr3_aa: CASSKDRSKTQYF
cdr3_nt: TGTGCCAGCAGCAAAGACAGGAGTAAGACCCAGTACTTC

d_call: TRBD2
clone_size: few
j_call: TRBJ2-7
v_call: TRBV20-1
cdr3_aa: CSAREGLAGVGQYF
cdr3_nt: TGCAGTGCTAGGGAGGGACTAGCGGGAGTTGGTCAGTACTTC